Below, one T cell receptor (beta chain) is given with its context. The data belong to a study of blood T cell repertoires in COVID-19. The overall study: Sites in the United States, Italy and Spain provided acute and convalescent COVID-19 samples.

In the source study's methods: Nucleated cell number was recorded as an estimate derived from reference gene primer amplification. Method: immunoSEQ multiplex PCR; TCRdb's copy keeps in-frame clones and lacks some. For V, J and clone size, that table is used; D and trimming come from the DNA. The sample has 110,000 or so clones, over 60% seen once. The germline CDR1 and CDR2 sequences are LGHNA and YNFKEQ. V shed 0 bases and J shed 0 bases, with 9 bases lying between them. The CDR3 has 16 residues. The sequencing sample was made of peripheral blood. The chain recombines TRBV4-2 with TRBJ2-1; D gene uncertain. The TCR comes from a human donor in a cohort sampled during active COVID-19. CDR3 region: CASSQEAPSSYNEQFF. Here the CDR3 DNA reads TGTGCCAGCAGCCAAGAAGCTCCGAGCTCCTACAATGAGCAGTTCTTC.